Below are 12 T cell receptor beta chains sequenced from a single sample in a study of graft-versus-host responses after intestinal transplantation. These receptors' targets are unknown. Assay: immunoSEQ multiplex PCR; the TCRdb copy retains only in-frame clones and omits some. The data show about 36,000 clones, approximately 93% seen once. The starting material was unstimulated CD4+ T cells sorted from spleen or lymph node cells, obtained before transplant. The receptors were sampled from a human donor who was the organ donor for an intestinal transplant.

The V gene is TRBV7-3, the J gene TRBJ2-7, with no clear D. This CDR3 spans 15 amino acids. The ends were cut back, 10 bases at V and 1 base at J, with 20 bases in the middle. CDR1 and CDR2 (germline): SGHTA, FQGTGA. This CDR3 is CANRRDTLKSYEQYF. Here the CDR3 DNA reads TGTGCCAATCGTCGAGACACACTAAAATCCTACGAGCAGTACTTC.

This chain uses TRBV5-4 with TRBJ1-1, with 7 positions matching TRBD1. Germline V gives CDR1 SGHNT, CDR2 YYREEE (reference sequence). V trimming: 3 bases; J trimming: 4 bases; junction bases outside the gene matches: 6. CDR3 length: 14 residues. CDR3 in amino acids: CASSSTGRGTEAFF. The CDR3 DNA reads TGTGCCAGCAGCTCGACAGGGAGAGGCACTGAAGCTTTCTTT.

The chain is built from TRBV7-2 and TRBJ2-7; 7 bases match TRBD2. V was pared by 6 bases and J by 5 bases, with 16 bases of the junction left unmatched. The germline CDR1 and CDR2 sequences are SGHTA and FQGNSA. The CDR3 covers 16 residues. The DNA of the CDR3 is TGTGCCAGCAGTTTTGGGGGGGTGCCCGCAGCCCACGAGCAGTACTTC. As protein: CASSFGGVPAAHEQYF. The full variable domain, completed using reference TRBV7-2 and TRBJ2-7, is GAGVSQSPSNKVTEKGKDVELRCDPISGHTALYWYRQSLGQGLEFLIYFQGNSAPDKSGLPSDRFSAERTGGSVSTLTIQRTQQEDSAVYLCASSFGGVPAAHEQYFGPGTRLTVT.

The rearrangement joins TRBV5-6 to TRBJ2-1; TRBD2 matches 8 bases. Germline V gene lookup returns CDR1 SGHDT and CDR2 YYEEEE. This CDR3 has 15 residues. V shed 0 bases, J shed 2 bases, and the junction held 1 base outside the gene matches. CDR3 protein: CASSLVGGAYNEQFF. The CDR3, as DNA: TGTGCCAGCAGCTTGGTCGGGGGGGCCTACAATGAGCAGTTCTTC.

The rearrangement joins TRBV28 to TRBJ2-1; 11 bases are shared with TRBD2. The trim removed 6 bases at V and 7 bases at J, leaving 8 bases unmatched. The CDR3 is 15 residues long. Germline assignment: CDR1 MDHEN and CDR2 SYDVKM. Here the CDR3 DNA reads TGTGCCAGCAGACCCCGACTAGCGGGGACTAATGAGCAGTTCTTC. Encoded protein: CASRPRLAGTNEQFF.

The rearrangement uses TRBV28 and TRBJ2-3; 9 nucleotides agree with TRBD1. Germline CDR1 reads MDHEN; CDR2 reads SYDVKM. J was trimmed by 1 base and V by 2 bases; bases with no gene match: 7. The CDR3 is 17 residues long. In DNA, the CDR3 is TGTGCCAGCAGTTTAGACAGGGGGTTCCCCCGCACAGATACGCAGTATTTT. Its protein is CASSLDRGFPRTDTQYF.

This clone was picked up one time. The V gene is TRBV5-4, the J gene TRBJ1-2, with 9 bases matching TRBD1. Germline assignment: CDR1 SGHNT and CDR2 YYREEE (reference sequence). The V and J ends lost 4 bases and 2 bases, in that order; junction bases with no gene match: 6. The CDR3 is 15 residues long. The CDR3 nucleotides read TGTGCCAGCAGCCAACGGGACAGGGTAAACTATGGCTACACCTTC. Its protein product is CASSQRDRVNYGYTF.

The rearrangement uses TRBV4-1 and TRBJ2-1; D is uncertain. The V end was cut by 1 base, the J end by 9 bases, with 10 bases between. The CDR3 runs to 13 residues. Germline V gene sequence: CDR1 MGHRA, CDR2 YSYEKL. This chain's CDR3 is CASSQAFTVEQFF. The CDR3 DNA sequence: TGCGCCAGCAGCCAAGCATTCACAGTTGAGCAGTTCTTC.

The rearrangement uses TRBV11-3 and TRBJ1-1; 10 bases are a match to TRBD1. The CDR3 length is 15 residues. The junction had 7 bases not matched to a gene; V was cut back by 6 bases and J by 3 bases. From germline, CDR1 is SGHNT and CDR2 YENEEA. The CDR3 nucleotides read TGTGCCAGCAGTTCGGACAGGGGGGAGGACACTGAAGCTTTCTTT. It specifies CASSSDRGEDTEAFF.

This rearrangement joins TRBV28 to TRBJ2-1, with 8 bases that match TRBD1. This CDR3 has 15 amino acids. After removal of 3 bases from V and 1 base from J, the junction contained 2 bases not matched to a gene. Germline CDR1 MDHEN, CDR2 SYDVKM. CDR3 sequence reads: CASSFRTGSYNEQFF. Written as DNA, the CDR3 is TGTGCCAGCAGTTTTCGGACAGGGTCCTACAATGAGCAGTTCTTC.

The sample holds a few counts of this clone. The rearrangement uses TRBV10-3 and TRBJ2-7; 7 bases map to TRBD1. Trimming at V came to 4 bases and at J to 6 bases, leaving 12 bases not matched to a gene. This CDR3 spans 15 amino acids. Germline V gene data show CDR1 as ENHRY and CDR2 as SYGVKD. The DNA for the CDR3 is TGTGCCATCAGTGGGTTGCGGACAGGAGAAGGCGAGCAGTACTTC. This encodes CAISGLRTGEGEQYF.

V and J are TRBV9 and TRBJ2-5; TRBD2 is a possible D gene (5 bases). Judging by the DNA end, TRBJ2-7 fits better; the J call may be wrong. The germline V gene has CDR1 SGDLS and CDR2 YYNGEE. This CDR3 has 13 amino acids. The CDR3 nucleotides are TGTGCCAGCAGCGGTCCCGGGGTGAGCGAGCAGTACTTC. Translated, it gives CASSGPGVSEQYF.